This T cell receptor beta chain was recorded in a study of blood T cells in healthy people across ages. Points from the study as a whole: Lack of knowledge of donor CMV status possibly confounded expanded clonotype changes.

A sample-barcoded 5' primer and a J-beta primer mix were used in a second PCR of roughly 7 to 12 cycles. TCRdb recomputed calls from the 5' RACE reads with MiXCR, one row per CDR3 protein. The table lists 700,000 or so distinct CDR3 sequences, roughly 43% of them singletons. In the case of this clonotype: Its antigen is as yet unknown. Being one base from a much bigger clone, this may be a read error.

The CDR3 sequence is 15 residues long. V was clipped by 2 bases and J by 7 bases, with 17 bases between them. Germline lookup yields CDR1 MNHNY and CDR2 SVGAGI (reference sequence). The sequenced sample was blood. This receptor was identified in an elderly man in good health. The rearrangement links TRBV6-6 to TRBJ1-2, with D tentatively TRBD1 (5 bases). This CDR3 is CASSYPMGQRGGYTF. The CDR3 nucleotides are TGTGCCAGCAGTTACCCGATGGGGCAGAGAGGTGGCTACACCTTC.